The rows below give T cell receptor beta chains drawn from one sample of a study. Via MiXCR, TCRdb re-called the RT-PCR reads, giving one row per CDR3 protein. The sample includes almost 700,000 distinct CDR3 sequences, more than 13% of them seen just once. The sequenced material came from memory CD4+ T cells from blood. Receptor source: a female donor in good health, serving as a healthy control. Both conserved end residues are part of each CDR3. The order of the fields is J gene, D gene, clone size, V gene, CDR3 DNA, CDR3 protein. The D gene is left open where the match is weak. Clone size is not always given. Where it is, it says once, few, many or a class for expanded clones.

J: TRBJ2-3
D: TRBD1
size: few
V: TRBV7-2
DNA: TGTGCCAGCAGCCGGGACAGGGGAAGAGATACGCAGTATTTT
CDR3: CASSRDRGRDTQYF

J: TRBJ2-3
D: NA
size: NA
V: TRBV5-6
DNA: TGTGCCAGCAGCTTGGGTTCAGTCACAGATACGCAGTATTTT
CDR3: CASSLGSVTDTQYF

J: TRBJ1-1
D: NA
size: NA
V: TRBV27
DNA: TGTGCCAGCACCCGCGAGTGGGGCGGGGACACTGAAGCTTTCTTT
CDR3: CASTREWGGDTEAFF

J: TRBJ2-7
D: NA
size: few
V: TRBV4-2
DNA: TGTGCCAGCAGCCAAGGTCTGACAGACTTCTACGAGCAGTACTTC
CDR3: CASSQGLTDFYEQYF

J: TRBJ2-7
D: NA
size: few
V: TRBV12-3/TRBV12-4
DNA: TGTGCCAGCAGTTTTTGGGGGACTGTGACGTTCTACGAGCAGTACTTC
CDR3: CASSFWGTVTFYEQYF

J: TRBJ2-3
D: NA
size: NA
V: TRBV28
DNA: TGTGCCAGCAGACCGAGTAACGGTGCGGCCTTCACAGATACGCAGTATTTT
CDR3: CASRPSNGAAFTDTQYF

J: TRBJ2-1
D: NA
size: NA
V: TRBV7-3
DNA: TGTGCCAGCAGCCCCAAGCCGGGCTACAAGCAGTTCTTC
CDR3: CASSPKPGYKQFF

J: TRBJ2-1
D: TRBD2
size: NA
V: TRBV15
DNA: TGTGCCACCAGCAGGACTAGCGGGGGGGCTTTCAATGAGCAGTTCTTC
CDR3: CATSRTSGGAFNEQFF

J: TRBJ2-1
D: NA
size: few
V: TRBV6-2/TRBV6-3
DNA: TGTGCCAGCAGTCCGGCATACATTGAGCAGTTCTTC
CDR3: CASSPAYIEQFF

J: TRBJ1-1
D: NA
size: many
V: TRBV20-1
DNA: TGCAGTGCTGCACAGGGTTTGCCTGAAGCTTTCTTT
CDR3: CSAAQGLPEAFF

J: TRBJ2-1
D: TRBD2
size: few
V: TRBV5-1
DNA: TGCGCCAGCAGCTTGGGACTAGCCGCGAGTGAGCAGTTCTTC
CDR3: CASSLGLAASEQFF

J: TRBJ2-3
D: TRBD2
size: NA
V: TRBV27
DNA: TGTGCCAGCCTCCCACAGGGCTATCGGCTAGCGGGAGAATTTTTAGGCACAGATACGCAGTATTTT
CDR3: CASLPQGYRLAGEFLGTDTQYF

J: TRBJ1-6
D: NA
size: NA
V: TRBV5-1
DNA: TGCGCCAGCAGCCTCTTCGTGAATTCACCCCTCCACTTT
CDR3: CASSLFVNSPLHF

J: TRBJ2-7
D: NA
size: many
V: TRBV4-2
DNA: TGTGCCAGCAGCCAAGGGTTTAGTGGAGTGCGCGAGCAGTACTTC
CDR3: CASSQGFSGVREQYF

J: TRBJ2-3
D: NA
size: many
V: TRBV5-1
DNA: TGCGCCAGCAGCTTGGTGTTGTCAGATACGCAGTATTTT
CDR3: CASSLVLSDTQYF

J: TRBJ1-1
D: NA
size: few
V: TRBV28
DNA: TGTGCCAGCAGTTCGGACGGTCTGAACACTGAAGCTTTCTTT
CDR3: CASSSDGLNTEAFF

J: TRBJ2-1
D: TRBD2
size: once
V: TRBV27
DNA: TGTGCCAGCAGTTTAAGGGGTAGCGGGAGGGTGCAGTTCTTC
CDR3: CASSLRGSGRVQFF

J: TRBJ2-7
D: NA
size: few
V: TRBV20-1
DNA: TGCAGTGCTAGAGACCCGGCGAGGGGCGGGGAGCAGTACTTC
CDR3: CSARDPARGGEQYF